This T cell receptor beta chain originates from a study of technical replicates of blood from a few donors. The CDR3 sequence is 17 residues long. Trimming removed 0 bases from V and 4 bases from J, with 18 bases in between. Germline CDR1 reads LGHNA; CDR2 reads YSLEER. Using immunoSEQ multiplex PCR, the repertoire was profiled, and TCRdb retains in-frame clones only, with some absent. The table shows some 89,000 clones, with roughly 94% occurring only once. This TCR was recovered from a human donor in good health. The rearrangement joins TRBV4-3 to TRBJ1-1; perhaps TRBD1 as D (5 bases). Sequencing was performed on T cells isolated from PBMCs. The CDR3 is CASSQESLGGGLTEAFF. For the CDR3, the DNA is TGCGCCAGCAGCCAAGAATCCTTGGGGGGGGGACTCACTGAAGCTTTCTTT.